These 6 T cell receptor beta chains originate from one sample sequenced in a study of cytomegalovirus exposure and HLA in healthy donors. Sequenced by immunoSEQ multiplex PCR; TCRdb stores in-frame clones only, minus some. The profile shows roughly 120,000 clones, 70% to 90% of them singletons. Sequencing was done on a sample of PBMCs. The receptor source for this set is a man aged 18 to 30 in good health and CMV-seronegative.

The chain uses TRBV4-1 and TRBJ2-1; weak D call: TRBD1 (6 bases). Germline assignment: CDR1 MGHRA and CDR2 YSYEKL. V gave up 0 bases and J gave up 4 bases, with 10 bases separating them. The CDR3 spans 15 residues. The CDR3: CASSQEHRVYNEQFF. The CDR3 region has the DNA TGCGCCAGCAGCCAAGAACACAGGGTTTACAATGAGCAGTTCTTC.

This clone was counted a single time. The chain uses TRBV28 and TRBJ1-5, with a weak D call TRBD1 (6 bases). Trimming shortened V by 5 bases and J by 6 bases, and 14 bases separated the two germline ends. The CDR3 is 14 amino acids. Germline V gives CDR1 MDHEN, CDR2 SYDVKM. In nucleotides, the CDR3 is TGTGCCAGCAGTCTGACCCAGACAGGTCAGCCCCAGCATTTT. Encoded protein: CASSLTQTGQPQHF.

The chain recombines TRBV20-1 with TRBJ1-5; D perhaps matches TRBD1 (5 bases). V was clipped by 6 bases and J by 9 bases, with 12 bases between them. Per the germline V gene, CDR1 is DFQATT and CDR2 is SNEGSKA (reference sequence). This CDR3 has 11 residues. Here the CDR3 DNA reads TGCAGTGCGCAGGGCGCTGGGCCCCAGCATTTT. Its protein product is CSAQGAGPQHF.

This clone showed up just once. The rearrangement joins TRBV4-3 to TRBJ1-3; 11 bases match TRBD1. J was trimmed by 0 bases and V by 2 bases; bases with no gene match: 3. The germline V gene has CDR1 LGHNA and CDR2 YSLEER. This CDR3 contains 17 residues. The CDR3 coding sequence is TGCGCCAGCAGCCAATTTGGACAGGGGGCCTCTGGAAACACCATATATTTT. Its protein is CASSQFGQGASGNTIYF.

The chain joins TRBV4-3 to TRBJ2-3; D remains ambiguous. CDR1 LGHNA and CDR2 YSLEER come from the germline V gene. The CDR3 totals 17 residues. V dropped 1 base and J dropped 0 bases, with 14 bases sitting between them. The CDR3 loop is CASSQGRGYPSTDTQYF. Written as DNA, the CDR3 is TGCGCCAGCAGCCAAGGTCGAGGCTACCCTAGCACAGATACGCAGTATTTT.

The gene calls are TRBV10-3 and TRBJ2-5; D may be TRBD1 (5 bases). Deletions cut 6 bases from V and 2 bases from J, with 10 bases between. Germline CDR1 is ENHRY and CDR2 is SYGVKD. This CDR3 contains 13 residues. CDR3 sequence reads: CAIRQDIQETQYF. CDR3 nucleotide sequence: TGTGCCATCAGACAGGACATTCAAGAGACCCAGTACTTC.